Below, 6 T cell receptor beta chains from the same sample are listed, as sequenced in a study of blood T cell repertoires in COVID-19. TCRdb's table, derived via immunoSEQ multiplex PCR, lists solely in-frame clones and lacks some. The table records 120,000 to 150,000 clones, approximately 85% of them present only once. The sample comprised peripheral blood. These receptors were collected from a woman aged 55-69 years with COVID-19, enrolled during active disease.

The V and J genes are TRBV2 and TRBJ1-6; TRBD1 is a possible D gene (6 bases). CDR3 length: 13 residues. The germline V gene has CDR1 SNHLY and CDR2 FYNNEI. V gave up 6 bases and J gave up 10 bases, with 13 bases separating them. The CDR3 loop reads CASSRGSGSPLHF. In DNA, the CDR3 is TGTGCCAGCAGCAGGGGATCTGGGTCACCCCTCCACTTT.

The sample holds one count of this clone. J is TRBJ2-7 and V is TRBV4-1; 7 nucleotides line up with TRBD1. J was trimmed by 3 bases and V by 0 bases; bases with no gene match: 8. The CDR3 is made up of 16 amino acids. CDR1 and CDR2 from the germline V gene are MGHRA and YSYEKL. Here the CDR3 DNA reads TGCGCCAGCAGCCAAGAACGGGGACAGATGGACTACGAGCAGTACTTC. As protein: CASSQERGQMDYEQYF.

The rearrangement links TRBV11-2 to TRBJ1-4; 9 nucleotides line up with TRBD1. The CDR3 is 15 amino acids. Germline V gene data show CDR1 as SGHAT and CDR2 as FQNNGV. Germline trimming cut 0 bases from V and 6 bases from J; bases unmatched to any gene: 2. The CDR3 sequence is CASSLETGGHEKLFF. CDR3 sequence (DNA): TGTGCCAGCAGCTTAGAGACAGGGGGACATGAAAAACTGTTTTTT.

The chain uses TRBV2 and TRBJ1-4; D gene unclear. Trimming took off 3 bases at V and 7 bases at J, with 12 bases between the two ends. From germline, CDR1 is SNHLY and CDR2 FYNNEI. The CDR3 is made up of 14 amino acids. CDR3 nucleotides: TGTGCCAGCAGTGAGGGAGTCGTGGGTGAAAAACTGTTTTTT. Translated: CASSEGVVGEKLFF.

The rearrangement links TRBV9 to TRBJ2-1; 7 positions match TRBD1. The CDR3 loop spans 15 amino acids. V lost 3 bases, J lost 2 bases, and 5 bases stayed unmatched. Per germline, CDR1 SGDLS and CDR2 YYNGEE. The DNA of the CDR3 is TGTGCCAGCAGCGCGACAGGGTCGACCTACAATGAGCAGTTCTTC. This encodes CASSATGSTYNEQFF.

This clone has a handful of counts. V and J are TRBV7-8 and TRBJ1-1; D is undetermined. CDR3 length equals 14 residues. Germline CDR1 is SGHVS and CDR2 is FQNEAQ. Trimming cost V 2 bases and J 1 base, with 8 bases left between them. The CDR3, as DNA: TGTGCCAGCAGCTTAATGACACAGAACACTGAAGCTTTCTTT. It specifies CASSLMTQNTEAFF.